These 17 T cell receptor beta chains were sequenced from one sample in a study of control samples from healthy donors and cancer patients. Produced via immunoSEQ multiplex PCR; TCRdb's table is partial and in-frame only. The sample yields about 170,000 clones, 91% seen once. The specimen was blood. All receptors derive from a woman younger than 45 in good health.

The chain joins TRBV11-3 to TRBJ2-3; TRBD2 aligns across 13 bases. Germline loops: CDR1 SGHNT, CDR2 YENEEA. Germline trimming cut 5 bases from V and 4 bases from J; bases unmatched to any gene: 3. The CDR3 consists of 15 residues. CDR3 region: CASSLGLAGSDTQYF. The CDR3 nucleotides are TGTGCCAGCAGCCTGGGACTAGCGGGGTCAGATACGCAGTATTTT.

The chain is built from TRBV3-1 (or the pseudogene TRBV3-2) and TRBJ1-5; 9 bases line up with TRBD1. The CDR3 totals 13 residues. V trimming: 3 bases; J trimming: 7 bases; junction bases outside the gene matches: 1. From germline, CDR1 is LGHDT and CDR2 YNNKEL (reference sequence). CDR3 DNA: TGTGCCAGCAGCCACGGGACAGGGCAGCCCCAGCATTTT. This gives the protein CASSHGTGQPQHF.

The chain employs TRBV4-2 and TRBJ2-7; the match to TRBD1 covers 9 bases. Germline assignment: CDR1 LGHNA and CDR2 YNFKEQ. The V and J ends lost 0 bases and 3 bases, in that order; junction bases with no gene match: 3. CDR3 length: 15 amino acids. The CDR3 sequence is CASSQDWDRVYEQYF. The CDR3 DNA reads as TGTGCCAGCAGCCAAGATTGGGACAGGGTCTACGAGCAGTACTTC.

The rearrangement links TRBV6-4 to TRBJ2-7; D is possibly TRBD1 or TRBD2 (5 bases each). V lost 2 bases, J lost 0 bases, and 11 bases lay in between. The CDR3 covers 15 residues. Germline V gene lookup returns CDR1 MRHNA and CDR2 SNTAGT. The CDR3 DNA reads TGTGCCAGCAGTGACACCGGGACGGGCTCCTACGAGCAGTACTTC. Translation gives CASSDTGTGSYEQYF.

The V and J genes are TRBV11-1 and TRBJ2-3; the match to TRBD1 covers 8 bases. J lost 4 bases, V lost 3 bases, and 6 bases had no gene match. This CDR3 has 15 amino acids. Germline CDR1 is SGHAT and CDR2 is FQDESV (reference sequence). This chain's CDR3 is CASSLTGVGSDTQYF. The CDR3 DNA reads TGTGCCAGCAGCTTGACAGGGGTAGGGTCAGATACGCAGTATTTT.

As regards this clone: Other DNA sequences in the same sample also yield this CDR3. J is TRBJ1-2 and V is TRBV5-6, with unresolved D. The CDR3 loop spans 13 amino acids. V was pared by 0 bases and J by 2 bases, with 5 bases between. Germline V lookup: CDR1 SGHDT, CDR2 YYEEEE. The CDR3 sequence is CASSLGQNYGYTF. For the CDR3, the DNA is TGTGCCAGCAGCTTGGGTCAGAACTATGGCTACACCTTC. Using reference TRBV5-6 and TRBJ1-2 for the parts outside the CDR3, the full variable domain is DAGVTQSPTHLIKTRGQQVTLRCSPKSGHDTVSWYQQALGQGPQFIFQYYEEEERQRGNFPDRFSGHQFPNYSSELNVNALLLGDSALYLCASSLGQNYGYTFGSGTRLTVV.

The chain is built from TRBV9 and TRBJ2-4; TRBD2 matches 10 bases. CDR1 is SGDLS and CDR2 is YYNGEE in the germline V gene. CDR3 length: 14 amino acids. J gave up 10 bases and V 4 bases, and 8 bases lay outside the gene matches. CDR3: CASSTGAGGEIQYF. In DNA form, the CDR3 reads TGTGCCAGCAGCACAGGAGCGGGAGGGGAGATTCAGTACTTC.

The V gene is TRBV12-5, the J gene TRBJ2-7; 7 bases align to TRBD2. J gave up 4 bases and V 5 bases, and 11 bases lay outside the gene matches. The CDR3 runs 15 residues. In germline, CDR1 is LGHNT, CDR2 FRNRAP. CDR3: CASGPGLVGGYEQYF. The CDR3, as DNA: TGTGCTAGTGGTCCCGGACTAGTGGGGGGTTACGAGCAGTACTTC.

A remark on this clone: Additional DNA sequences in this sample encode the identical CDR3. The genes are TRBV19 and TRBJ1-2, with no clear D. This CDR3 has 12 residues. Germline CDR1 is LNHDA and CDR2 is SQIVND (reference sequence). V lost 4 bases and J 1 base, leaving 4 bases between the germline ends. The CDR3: CASSSGNYGYTF. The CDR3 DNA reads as TGTGCCAGTAGTAGTGGTAACTATGGCTACACCTTC. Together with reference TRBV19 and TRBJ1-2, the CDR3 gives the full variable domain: DGGITQSPKYLFRKEGQNVTLSCEQNLNHDAMYWYRQDPGQGLRLIYYSQIVNDFQKGDIAEGYSVSREKKESFPLTVTSAQKNPTAFYLCASSSGNYGYTFGSGTRLTVV.

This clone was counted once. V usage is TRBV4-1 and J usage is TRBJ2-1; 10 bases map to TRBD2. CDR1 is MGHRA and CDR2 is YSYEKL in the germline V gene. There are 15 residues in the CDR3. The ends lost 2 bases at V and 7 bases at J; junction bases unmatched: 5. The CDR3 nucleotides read TGCGCCAGCAGCCAAACTAGCGGGAAATATAATGAGCAGTTCTTC. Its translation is CASSQTSGKYNEQFF.

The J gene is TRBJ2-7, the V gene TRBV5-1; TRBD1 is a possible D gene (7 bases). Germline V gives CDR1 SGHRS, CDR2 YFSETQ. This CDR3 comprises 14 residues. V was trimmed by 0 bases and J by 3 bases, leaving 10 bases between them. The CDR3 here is CASSLGRGDYEQYF. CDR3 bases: TGCGCCAGCAGCTTGGGCAGGGGGGACTACGAGCAGTACTTC.

The CDR3, as DNA: TGCGCCAGCAGGAGACTTGGGGGTAAGGAGACCCAGTACTTC. Its protein product is CASRRLGGKETQYF. This chain connects TRBV4-1 to TRBJ2-5; D is tentatively TRBD1 or TRBD2 (5 bases each). CDR1 MGHRA and CDR2 YSYEKL come from the germline V gene. V was cut by 6 bases and J by 5 bases, with 16 bases left in between. The CDR3 runs 14 residues.

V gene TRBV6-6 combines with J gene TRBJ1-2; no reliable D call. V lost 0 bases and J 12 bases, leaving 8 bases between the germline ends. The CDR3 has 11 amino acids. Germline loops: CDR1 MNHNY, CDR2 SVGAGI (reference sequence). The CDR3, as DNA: TGTGCCAGCAGTTACTCCGCCGGAAACACCTTC. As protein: CASSYSAGNTF.

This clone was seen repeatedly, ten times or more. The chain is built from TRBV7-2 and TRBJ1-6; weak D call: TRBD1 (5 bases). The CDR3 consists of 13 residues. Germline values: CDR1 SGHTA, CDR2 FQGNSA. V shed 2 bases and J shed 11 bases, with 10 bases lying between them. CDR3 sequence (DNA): TGTGCCAGCAGCTTACACCAGGGTCCACCCCTCCACTTT. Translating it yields CASSLHQGPPLHF. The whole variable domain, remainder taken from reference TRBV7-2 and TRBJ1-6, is GAGVSQSPSNKVTEKGKDVELRCDPISGHTALYWYRQSLGQGLEFLIYFQGNSAPDKSGLPSDRFSAERTGGSVSTLTIQRTQQEDSAVYLCASSLHQGPPLHFGNGTRLTVT.

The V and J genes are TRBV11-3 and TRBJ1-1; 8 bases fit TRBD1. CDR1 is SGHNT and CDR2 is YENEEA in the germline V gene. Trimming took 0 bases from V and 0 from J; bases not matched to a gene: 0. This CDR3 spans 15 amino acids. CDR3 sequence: CASSLETGVNTEAFF. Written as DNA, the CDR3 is TGTGCCAGCAGCTTAGAGACAGGGGTGAACACTGAAGCTTTCTTT.

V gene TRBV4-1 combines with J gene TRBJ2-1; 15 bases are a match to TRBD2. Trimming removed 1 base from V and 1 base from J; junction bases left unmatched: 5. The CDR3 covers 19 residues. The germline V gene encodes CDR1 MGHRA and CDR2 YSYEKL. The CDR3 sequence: CASSQGTGTSGRSYNEQFF. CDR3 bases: TGCGCCAGCAGCCAAGGTACCGGGACTAGCGGGAGGTCCTACAATGAGCAGTTCTTC.

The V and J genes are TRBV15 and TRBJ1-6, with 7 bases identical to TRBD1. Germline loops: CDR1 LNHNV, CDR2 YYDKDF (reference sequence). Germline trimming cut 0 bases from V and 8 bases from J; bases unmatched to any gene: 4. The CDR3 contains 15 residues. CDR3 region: CATSRDAGGYSPLHF. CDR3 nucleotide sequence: TGTGCCACCAGCAGAGACGCAGGGGGATATTCACCCCTCCACTTT.